Included here is one T cell receptor beta chain sequence, with context. The specificity of this receptor is unknown. The record has no base qualities; no much larger clone is one base away. The library was built by means of the immunoSEQ multiplex PCR assay. As for how the authors treated the data: A statistical classification framework was developed to diagnose cytomegalovirus status using the catalog of TCR beta chain sequences. TCRdb limited this immuneACCESS table to in-frame rearrangements with V and J called. A share of clones is missing; checked studies link under half to unresolved V genes, and the rest is unexplained. The V and J calls and clone size come from that table; D and trimming were worked out from the DNA. This sample is represented by 120,000 or so clones; nearly 90% of them were singletons. Jointly, the top ten make up 0.95% to 1.3% of the sample. This specimen comes from a study of cytomegalovirus exposure and HLA in healthy donors (dated by TCRdb to 2015 to 2018). At the level of the whole study: The 650 to 750 repertoires of the first cohort and the roughly 110 validation repertoires were produced on the same platform, according to a later analysis. The aim of the study was to test whether cataloging public T cell receptors could identify signatures of past pathogen exposure. In addition to the first cohort of roughly 670 subjects, a separate validation cohort of under 150 different subjects was used. To predict cytomegalovirus infection status, the study combined high-throughput TCR immunosequencing, statistical association of individual TCRs with disease status, and machine learning. Broader findings and caveats from the paper: In both the original and validation cohorts, the classifier was reported to diagnose cytomegalovirus status with high specificity and sensitivity. Of the cluster scores, about 94% were above 0 in a later analysis, which found that TCRs clustered in the first cohort also tended to co-occur in the 120 validation repertoires. The study gave a list of some 150 TCR beta chains associated with cytomegalovirus. A few of the identified cytomegalovirus-associated TCR beta chains were confirmed in vitro to be specific for cytomegalovirus antigens. The authors suggested that the approach could potentially be generalized to other disease states and immunological phenotypes. Across donors, most TCR sequences were observed very rarely, whereas some public TCRs were present in many individuals. All 120 or so repertoires were used to score co-occurrence in the validation cohort in a later analysis, because that analysis had no HLA typing for the cohort.

At the junction V is shortened by 4 bases and J by 7 bases; bases outside the gene matches: 16. Per the germline V gene, SNHLY is the CDR1 and FYNNEI is the CDR2. The CDR3 sequence holds 17 residues, the cysteine and phenylalanine included. CDR3 DNA only is kept here, 51 bases in frame from base 1. Separate from the approximately 670-subject first cohort, the validation cohort of some 130 subjects was the group to which the donors belonged. The specimen was PBMCs. The rearrangement joined TRBV2 to TRBJ2-1, with 7 bases matching TRBD2. This receptor was identified in a woman aged 18-29 years in good health and CMV-seronegative. The nucleotides read TGTGCCAGCAGTGGTAGGGTTGGGCTACTCGGGAGGAATGAGCAGTTCTTC. This codes for CASSGRVGLLGRNEQFF. The variable domain in full, with residues beyond the CDR3 obtained from the reference TRBV2 and TRBJ2-1 genes, is EPEVTQTPSHQVTQMGQEVILRCVPISNHLYFYWYRQILGQKVEFLVSFYNNEISEKSEIFDDQFSVERPDGSNFTLKIRSTKLEDSAMYFCASSGRVGLLGRNEQFFGPGTRLTVL.